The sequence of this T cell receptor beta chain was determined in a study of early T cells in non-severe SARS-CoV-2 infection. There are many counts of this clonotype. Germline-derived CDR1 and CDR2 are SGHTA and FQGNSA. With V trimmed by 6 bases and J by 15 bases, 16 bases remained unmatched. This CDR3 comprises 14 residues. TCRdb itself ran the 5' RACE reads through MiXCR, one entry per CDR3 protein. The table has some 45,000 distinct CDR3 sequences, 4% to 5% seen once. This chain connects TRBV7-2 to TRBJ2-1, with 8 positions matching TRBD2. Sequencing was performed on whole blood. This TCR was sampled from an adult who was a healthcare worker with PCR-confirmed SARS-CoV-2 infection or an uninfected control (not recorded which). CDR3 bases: TGTGCCAGCAGTCCCCAAGGTCCCGGGACTAGACTGTTCTTC. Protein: CASSPQGPGTRLFF.